This T cell receptor (beta chain) was sequenced for a study of a mutant IDH1 vaccine in newly diagnosed glioma. About the research overall: Vaccination started 4-6 weeks after radiotherapy alone, or with temozolomide cycles.

Time point specified: week 5, during vaccination. Topical imiquimod was applied with each vaccine dose, which held 300 ug of mutant IDH1 20-mer peptide. About this clone itself: Its antigen remains unidentified.

The table came from immunoSEQ multiplex PCR; TCRdb's copy has only in-frame clones and leaves some out. The repertoire holds 49,000 or so clones, 78% seen once, with about 1.8% in the top ten. This material consisted of PBMCs, taken from a glioma patient whose treatment included an IDH1 peptide vaccine. The sequence came from a woman in her thirties or forties with glioma.

The CDR3 here is CASSIVPDLGSYNSPLHF. The CDR3 DNA follows: TGTGCCAGTAGTATAGTCCCGGACTTGGGCTCCTATAATTCACCCCTCCACTTT. The gene calls are TRBV19 and TRBJ1-6; D gene uncertain. CDR1 is LNHDA, CDR2 SQIVND, per germline (reference sequence). This CDR3 region has 18 residues. Trimming left V 1 base short and J 0 bases short, with 13 bases between.